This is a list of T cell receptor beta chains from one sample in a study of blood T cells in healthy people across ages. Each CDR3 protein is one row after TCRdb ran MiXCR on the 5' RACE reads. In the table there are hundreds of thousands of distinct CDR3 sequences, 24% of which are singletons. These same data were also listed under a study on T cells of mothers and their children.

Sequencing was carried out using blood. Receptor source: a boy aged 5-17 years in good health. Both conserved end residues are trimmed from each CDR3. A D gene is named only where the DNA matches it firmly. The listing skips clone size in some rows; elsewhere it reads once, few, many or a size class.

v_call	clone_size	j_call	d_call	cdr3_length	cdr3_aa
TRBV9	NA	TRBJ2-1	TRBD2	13	ASSVASGGYNEQF
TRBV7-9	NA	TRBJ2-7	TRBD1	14	ASSRPWGQGAYEQY
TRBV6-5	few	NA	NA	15	ASSYSKGEGFGETQY
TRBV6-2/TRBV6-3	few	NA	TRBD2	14	ASSYPPGLASYEQY
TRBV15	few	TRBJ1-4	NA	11	ATSRRLLEKLF
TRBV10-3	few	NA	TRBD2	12	AIGEGLAANEQF
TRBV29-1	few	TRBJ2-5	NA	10	SVEEGAGTQY
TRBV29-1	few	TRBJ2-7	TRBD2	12	SVGGLGGPHEQY
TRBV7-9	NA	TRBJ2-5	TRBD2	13	ASSLRLATQETQY
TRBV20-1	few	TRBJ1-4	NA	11	SARGRPLEKLF
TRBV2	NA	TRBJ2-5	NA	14	ASSEFVGGAQETQY
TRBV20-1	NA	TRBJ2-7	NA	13	SARDPRRENYEQY
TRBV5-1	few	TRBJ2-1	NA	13	ASSFLERPYNEQF
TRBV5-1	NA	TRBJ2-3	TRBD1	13	AIPGQKQSTDTQY